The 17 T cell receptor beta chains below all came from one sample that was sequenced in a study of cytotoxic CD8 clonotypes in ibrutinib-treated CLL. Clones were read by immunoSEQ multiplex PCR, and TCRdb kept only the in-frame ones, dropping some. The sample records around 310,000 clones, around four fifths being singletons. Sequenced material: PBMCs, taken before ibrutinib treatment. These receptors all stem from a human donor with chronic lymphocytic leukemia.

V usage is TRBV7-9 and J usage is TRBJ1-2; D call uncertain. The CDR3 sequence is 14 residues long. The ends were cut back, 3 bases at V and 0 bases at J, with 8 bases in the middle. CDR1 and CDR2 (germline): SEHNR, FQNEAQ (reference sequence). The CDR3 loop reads CASSFGQTNYGYTF. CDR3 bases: TGTGCCAGCAGCTTTGGGCAGACTAACTATGGCTACACCTTC.

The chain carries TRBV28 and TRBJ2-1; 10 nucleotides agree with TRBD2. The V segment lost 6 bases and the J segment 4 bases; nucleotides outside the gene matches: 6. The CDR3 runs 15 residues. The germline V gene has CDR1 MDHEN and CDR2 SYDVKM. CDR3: CASSRTSGAYNEQFF. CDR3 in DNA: TGTGCCAGCAGCAGGACTAGCGGCGCTTACAATGAGCAGTTCTTC.

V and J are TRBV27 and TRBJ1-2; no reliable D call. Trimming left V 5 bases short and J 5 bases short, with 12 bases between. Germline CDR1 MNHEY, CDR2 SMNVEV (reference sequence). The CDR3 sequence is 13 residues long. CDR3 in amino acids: CASSPRREYGYTF. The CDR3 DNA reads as TGTGCCAGCAGTCCCAGGAGGGAGTATGGCTACACCTTC.

The CDR3 here is CASSLADRNTQYF. CDR3 sequence (DNA): TGTGCCAGCAGCTTAGCCGACAGGAATACGCAGTATTTT. J is TRBJ2-3 and V is TRBV11-3; a possible D gene is TRBD1 (6 bases). The CDR3 runs 13 residues. CDR1 SGHNT and CDR2 YENEEA come from the germline V gene. The V end lost 1 base, the J end lost 7 bases, and 9 bases lay between the germline ends.

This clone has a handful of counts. CDR3 residues: CAISELAAIYNEQFF. In DNA form, the CDR3 reads TGTGCCATCAGTGAACTAGCGGCCATATACAATGAGCAGTTCTTC. The rearrangement uses TRBV10-3 and TRBJ2-1; TRBD2 aligns across 8 bases. Germline CDR1 and CDR2: ENHRY and SYGVKD. CDR3 length equals 15 residues. J gave up 4 bases and V 3 bases, and 5 bases lay outside the gene matches.

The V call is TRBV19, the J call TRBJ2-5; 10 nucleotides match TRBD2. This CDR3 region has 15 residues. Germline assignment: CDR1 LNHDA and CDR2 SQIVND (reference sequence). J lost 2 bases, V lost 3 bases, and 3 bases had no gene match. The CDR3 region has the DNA TGTGCCAGTAGTATTGGGACTAGCGATCAAGAGACCCAGTACTTC. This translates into CASSIGTSDQETQYF.

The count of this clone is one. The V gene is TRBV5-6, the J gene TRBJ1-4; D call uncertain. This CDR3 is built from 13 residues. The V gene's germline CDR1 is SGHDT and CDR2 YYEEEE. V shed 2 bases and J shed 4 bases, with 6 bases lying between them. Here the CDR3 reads CASSFGRNEKLFF. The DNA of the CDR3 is TGTGCCAGCAGCTTTGGTCGTAATGAAAAACTGTTTTTT. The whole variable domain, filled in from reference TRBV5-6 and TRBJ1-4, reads DAGVTQSPTHLIKTRGQQVTLRCSPKSGHDTVSWYQQALGQGPQFIFQYYEEEERQRGNFPDRFSGHQFPNYSSELNVNALLLGDSALYLCASSFGRNEKLFFGSGTQLSVL.

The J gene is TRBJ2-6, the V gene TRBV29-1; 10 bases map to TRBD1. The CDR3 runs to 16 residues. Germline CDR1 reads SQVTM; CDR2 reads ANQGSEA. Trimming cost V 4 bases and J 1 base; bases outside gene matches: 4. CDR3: CSVADRGRSGANVLTF. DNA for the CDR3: TGCAGCGTTGCGGACAGGGGGAGGTCTGGGGCCAACGTCCTGACTTTC.

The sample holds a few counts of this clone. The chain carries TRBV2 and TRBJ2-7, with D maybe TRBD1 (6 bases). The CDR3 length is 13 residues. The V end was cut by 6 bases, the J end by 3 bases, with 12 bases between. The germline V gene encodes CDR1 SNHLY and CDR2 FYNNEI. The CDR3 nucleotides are TGTGCCAGCAGGCTTACAGGGAACTACGAGCAGTACTTC. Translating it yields CASRLTGNYEQYF.

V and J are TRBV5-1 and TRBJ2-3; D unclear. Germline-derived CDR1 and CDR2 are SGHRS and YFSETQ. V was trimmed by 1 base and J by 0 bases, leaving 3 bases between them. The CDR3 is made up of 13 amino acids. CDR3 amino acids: CASSLQSTDTQYF. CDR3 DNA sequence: TGCGCCAGCAGCTTGCAAAGCACAGATACGCAGTATTTT.

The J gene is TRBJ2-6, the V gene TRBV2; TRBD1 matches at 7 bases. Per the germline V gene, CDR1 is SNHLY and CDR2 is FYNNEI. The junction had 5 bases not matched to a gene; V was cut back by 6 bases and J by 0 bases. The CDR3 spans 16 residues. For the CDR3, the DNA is TGTGCCAGCAGACAGGACAGGTCCTCTGGGGCCAACGTCCTGACTTTC. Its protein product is CASRQDRSSGANVLTF.

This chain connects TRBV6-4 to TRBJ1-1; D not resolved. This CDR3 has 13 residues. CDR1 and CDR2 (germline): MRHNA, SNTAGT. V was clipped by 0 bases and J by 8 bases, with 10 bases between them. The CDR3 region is CASSDSPAEEAFF. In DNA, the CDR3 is TGTGCCAGCAGTGACTCTCCGGCAGAAGAAGCTTTCTTT.

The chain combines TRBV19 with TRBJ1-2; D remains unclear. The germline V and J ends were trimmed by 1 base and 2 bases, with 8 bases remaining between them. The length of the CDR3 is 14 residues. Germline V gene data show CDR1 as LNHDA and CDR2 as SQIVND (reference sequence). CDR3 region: CASSIVGSNYGYTF. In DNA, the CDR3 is TGTGCCAGTAGTATAGTCGGATCCAACTATGGCTACACCTTC.

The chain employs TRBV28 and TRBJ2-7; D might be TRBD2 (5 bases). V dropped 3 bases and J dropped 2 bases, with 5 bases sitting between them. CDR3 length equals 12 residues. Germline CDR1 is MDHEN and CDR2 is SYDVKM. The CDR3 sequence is CASSFGTYEQYF. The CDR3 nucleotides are TGTGCCAGCAGTTTCGGGACCTACGAGCAGTACTTC.

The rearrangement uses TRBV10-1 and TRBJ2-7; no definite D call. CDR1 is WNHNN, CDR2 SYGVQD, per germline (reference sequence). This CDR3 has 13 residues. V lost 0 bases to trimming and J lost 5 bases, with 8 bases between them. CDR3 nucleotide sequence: TGCGCCAGCAGTGAGTCAGTGTACCACGAGCAGTACTTC. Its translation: CASSESVYHEQYF.

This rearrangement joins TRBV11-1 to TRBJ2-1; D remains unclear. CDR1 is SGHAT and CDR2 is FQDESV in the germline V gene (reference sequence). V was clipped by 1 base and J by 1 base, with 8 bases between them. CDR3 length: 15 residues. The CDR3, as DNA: TGTGCCAGCAGCTTAGGACCGATATCCTACAATGAGCAGTTCTTC. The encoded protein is CASSLGPISYNEQFF. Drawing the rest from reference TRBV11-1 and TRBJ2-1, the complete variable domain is EAEVAQSPRYKITEKSQAVAFWCDPISGHATLYWYRQILGQGPELLVQFQDESVVDDSQLPKDRFSAERLKGVDSTLKIQPAELGDSAMYLCASSLGPISYNEQFFGPGTRLTVL.

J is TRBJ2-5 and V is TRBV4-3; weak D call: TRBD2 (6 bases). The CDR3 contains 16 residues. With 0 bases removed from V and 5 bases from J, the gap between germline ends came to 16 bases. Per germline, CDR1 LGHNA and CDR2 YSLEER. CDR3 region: CASSQDWRDLPETQYF. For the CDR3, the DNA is TGCGCCAGCAGCCAAGATTGGAGGGACCTGCCGGAGACCCAGTACTTC.